Listed here is a single T cell receptor beta chain. Its matching antigen is unknown. This specimen belongs to a study of follicular helper T cells after annual influenza vaccination. Study context: Blood was drawn on days 0, 7 and 28 after vaccination. For some subjects, blood spans the 2013-2014, 2014-2015 and 2015-2016 annual vaccinations.

Germline CDR1 is MDHEN and CDR2 is SYDVKM. V was clipped by 6 bases and J by 9 bases, with 20 bases between them. CDR3 size: 15 residues. Clones were read by immunoSEQ multiplex PCR, and TCRdb kept only the in-frame ones, dropping some. The sample carries under 7,500 clones, about 88% recorded once. Findings and limits, study-wide: Change in circulating plasmablasts correlated with ICOS+CD38+ cTfh clonality change.

The sample's time point: 2015-2016 season, 7 days after influenza vaccination. No donor had influenza vaccine in the prior 6 months; all lived in the community. The receptor was derived from an adult who received the influenza vaccine. The rearrangement joins TRBV28 to TRBJ1-4, with D tentatively TRBD1 (6 bases). The specimen was CXCR5+ CD38- circulating T follicular helper cells from blood, collected 7 days after influenza vaccination. Subset reported: circulating Tfh, non-naive CD4+CXCR5+PD-1+ (ICOS+CD38+ or ICOS-CD38-). The CDR3 loop reads CASSPEGGPQKKLFF. The CDR3 nucleotides are TGTGCCAGCAGCCCTGAAGGGGGGCCTCAGAAAAAACTGTTTTTT.